Here is one T cell receptor (beta chain) with its context. Antigen: not known. This entry is derived from a study of T cell responses to AZD1222 COVID-19 vaccine. Whole-study results and caveats: Vaccine-associated CD4 TCRs ranged over spike, dominating at 160-218 and 743-854. The study sampled repertoires only after the peak T cell response.

V was pared by 2 bases and J by 0 bases, with 10 bases between. Germline V gene lookup returns CDR1 LGHNA and CDR2 YNFKEQ. The CDR3 sequence is 16 residues long. Clones were sequenced by immunoSEQ multiplex PCR, and TCRdb holds only the in-frame ones, with some missing. This sample yields about 100,000 clones, of which about 88% are seen a single time; about 1.7% belongs to the top ten. The sample here was peripheral blood, taken on day 0 of AZD1222 vaccination. The genes are TRBV4-2 and TRBJ2-2, with unresolved D. The sequence was obtained from an adult in good health. Written as DNA, the CDR3 is TGTGCCAGCAGCCAACCCAGCGAGGCGAACACCGGGGAGCTGTTTTTT. Protein: CASSQPSEANTGELFF.